This T cell receptor (beta chain) is from a study of spatial heterogeneity in lung cancer. CDR1 and CDR2 (germline): LGHDT, YNNKEL (reference sequence). The CDR3 runs 15 residues. V lost 2 bases and J 5 bases, leaving 12 bases between the germline ends. This clonotype was detected a few times. Specified time point: sample taken at primary tumor resection. Whole RNA obtained from tumor, nontumor lung or frozen PBMC underwent sequencing without sorting. Samples were donated by 72 untreated early-stage non-small cell lung cancer patients. TCRdb re-analysed the 5' RACE reads in MiXCR, keeping a single row per CDR3 protein. The table includes some 83,000 distinct CDR3 sequences, approximately 20% detected once.

The chain links TRBV3-1 to TRBJ1-4; D ambiguous. The TCR was taken from a male donor with early-stage non-small cell lung cancer. The sequences come from PBMCs, collected at surgery. The CDR3 nucleotides read TGTGCCAGCAGCCAAATGCCGGGTGAAAATGAAAAACTGTTTTTT. Translating gives CASSQMPGENEKLFF.